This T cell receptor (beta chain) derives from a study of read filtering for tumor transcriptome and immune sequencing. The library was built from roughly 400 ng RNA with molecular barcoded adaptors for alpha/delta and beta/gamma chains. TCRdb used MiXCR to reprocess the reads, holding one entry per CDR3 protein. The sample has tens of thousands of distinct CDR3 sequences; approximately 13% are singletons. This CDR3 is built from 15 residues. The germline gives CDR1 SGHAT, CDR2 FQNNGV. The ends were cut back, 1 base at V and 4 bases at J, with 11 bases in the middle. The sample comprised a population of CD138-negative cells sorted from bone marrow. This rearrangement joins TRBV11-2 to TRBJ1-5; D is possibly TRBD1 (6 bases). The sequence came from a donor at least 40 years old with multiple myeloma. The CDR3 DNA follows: TGTGCCAGCAGCTTAGGTAGGGGGAAAAATCAGCCCCAGCATTTT. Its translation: CASSLGRGKNQPQHF.